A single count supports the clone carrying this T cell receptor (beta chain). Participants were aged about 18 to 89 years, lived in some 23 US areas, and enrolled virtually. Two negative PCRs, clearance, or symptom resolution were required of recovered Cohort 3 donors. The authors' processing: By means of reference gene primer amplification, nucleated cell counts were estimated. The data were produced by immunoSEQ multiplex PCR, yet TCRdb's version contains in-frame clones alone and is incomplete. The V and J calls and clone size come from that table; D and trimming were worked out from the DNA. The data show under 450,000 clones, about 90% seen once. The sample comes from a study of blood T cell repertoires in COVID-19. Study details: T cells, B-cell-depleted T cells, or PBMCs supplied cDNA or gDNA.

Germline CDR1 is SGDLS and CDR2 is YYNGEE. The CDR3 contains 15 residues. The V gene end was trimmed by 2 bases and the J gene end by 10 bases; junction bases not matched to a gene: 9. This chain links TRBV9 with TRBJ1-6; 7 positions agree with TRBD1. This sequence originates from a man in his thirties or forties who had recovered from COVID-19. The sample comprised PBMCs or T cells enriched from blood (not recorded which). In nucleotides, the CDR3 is TGTGCCAGCAGCGTGGGTTACAGGGGACGGTCACCCCTCCACTTT. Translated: CASSVGYRGRSPLHF.